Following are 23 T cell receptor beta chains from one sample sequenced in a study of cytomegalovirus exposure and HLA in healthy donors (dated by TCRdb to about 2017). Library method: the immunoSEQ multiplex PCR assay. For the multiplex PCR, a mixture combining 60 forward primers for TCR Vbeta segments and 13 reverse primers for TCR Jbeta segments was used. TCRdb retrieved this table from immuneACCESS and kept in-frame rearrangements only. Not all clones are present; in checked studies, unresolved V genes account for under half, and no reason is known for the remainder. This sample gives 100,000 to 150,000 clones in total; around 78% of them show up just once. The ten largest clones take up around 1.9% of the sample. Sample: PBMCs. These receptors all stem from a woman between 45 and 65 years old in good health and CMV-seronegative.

CDR3 residues: CASSSGEGRRQETQYF. CDR3 nucleotides: TGTGCCAGCTCTAGCGGGGAGGGCCGGAGGCAAGAGACCCAGTACTTC. This sequence joins TRBV18 and TRBJ2-5, with 8 bases fitting TRBD2. The CDR3 runs to 16 residues. Losses at the gene ends were 6 bases for V and 2 bases for J; bases not matched to a gene: 11. The germline gives CDR1 KGHSH, CDR2 LQKENI. The full variable domain, completed using reference TRBV18 and TRBJ2-5, is NAGVMQNPRHLVRRRGQEARLRCSPMKGHSHVYWYRQLPEEGLKFMVYLQKENIIDESGMPKERFSAEFPKEGPSILRIQQVVRGDSAAYFCASSSGEGRRQETQYFGPGTRLLVL.

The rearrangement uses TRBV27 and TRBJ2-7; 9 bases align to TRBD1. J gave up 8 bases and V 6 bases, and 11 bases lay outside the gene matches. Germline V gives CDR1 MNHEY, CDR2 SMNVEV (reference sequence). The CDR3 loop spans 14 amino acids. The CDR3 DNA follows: TGTGCCAGCAGCCGAGGGACAGGGCAAGCTCAGCAGTACTTC. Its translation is CASSRGTGQAQQYF.

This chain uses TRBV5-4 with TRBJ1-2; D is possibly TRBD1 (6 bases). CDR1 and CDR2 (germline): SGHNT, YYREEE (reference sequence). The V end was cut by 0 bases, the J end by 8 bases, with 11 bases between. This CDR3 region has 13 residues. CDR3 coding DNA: TGTGCCAGCAGCTTGGACAGGGATCGCGGCTACACCTTC. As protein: CASSLDRDRGYTF. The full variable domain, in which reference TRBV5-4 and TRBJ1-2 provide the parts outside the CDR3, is ETGVTQSPTHLIKTRGQQVTLRCSSQSGHNTVSWYQQALGQGPQFIFQYYREEENGRGNFPPRFSGLQFPNYSSELNVNALELDDSALYLCASSLDRDRGYTFGSGTRLTVV.

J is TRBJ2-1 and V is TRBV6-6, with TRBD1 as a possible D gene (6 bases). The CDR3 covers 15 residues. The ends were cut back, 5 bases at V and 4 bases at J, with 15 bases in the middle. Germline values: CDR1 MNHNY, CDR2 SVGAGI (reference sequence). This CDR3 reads CASSQQGLEYNEQFF. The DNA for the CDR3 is TGTGCCAGCAGTCAACAGGGTCTCGAGTACAATGAGCAGTTCTTC.

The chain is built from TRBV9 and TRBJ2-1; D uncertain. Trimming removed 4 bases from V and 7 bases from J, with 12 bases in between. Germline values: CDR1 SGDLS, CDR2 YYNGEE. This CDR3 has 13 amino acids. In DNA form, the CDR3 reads TGTGCCAGCAGCAAGTCGGGTTATAATGAGCAGTTCTTC. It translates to CASSKSGYNEQFF. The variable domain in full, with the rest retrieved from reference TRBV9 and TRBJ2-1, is DSGVTQTPKHLITATGQRVTLRCSPRSGDLSVYWYQQSLDQGLQFLIQYYNGEERAKGNILERFSAQQFPDLHSELNLSSLELGDSALYFCASSKSGYNEQFFGPGTRLTVL.

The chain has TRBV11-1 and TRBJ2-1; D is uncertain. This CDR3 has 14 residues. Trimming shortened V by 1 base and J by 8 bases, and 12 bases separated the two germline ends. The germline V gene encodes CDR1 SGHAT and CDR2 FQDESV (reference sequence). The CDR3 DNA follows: TGTGCCAGCAGCTTAGGGGTAGCTAGGTATGAGCAGTTCTTC. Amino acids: CASSLGVARYEQFF.

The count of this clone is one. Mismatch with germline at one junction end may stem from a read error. The CDR3 bases are TGTGCCAGCAGCCTTCTCGGACAGGGGGCCTTC. It yields the protein CASSLLGQGAF. The chain joins TRBV14 to TRBJ1-2; 10 bases are a match to TRBD1. CDR1 and CDR2 from the germline V gene are SGHDN and FVKESK. The length of the CDR3 is 11 residues.

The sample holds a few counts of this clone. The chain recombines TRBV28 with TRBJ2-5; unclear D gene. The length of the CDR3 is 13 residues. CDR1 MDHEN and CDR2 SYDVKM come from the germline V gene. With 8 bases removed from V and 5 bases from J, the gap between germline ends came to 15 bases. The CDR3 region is CASLKTYGETQYF. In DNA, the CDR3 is TGTGCCAGCTTGAAGACCTACGGGGAGACCCAGTACTTC.

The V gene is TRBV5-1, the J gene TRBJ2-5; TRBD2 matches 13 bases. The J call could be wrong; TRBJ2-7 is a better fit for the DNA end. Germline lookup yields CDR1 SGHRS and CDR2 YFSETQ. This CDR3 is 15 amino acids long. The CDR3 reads CASSSGTSGIYEQYF. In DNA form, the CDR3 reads TGCGCCAGCAGCTCAGGGACTAGCGGGATCTACGAGCAGTACTTC.

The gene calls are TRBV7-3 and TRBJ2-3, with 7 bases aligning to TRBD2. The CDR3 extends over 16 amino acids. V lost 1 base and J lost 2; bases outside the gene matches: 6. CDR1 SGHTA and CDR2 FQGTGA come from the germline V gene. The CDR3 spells CASSLSLADDTDTQYF. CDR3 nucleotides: TGTGCCAGCAGCTTAAGCCTAGCGGATGACACAGATACGCAGTATTTT.

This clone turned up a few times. CDR3 in amino acids: CASSSSSGTGIYNEQFF. CDR3 DNA sequence: TGTGCCAGCAGCTCATCTTCCGGGACAGGGATCTACAATGAGCAGTTCTTC. The J gene is TRBJ2-1, the V gene TRBV7-9; 9 positions agree with TRBD1. The CDR3 loop spans 17 amino acids. Germline assignment: CDR1 SEHNR and CDR2 FQNEAQ (reference sequence). V lost 4 bases and J lost 3; bases outside the gene matches: 10.

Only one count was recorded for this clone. The CDR3 DNA reads as TGTGCCTGGAGTCAAAACGGGGGGGAAGCTTTCTTT. Its protein product is CAWSQNGGEAFF. V usage is TRBV30 and J usage is TRBJ1-1; possibly TRBD1 for D (5 bases). Trimming took 2 bases from V and 8 from J, leaving 12 bases between them. The CDR3 loop spans 12 amino acids. Germline values: CDR1 GTSNPN, CDR2 SVGIG (reference sequence).

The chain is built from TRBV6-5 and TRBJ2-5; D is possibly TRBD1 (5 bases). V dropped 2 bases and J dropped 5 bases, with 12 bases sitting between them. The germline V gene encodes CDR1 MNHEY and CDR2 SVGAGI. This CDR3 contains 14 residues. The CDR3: CASSYPPGLETQYF. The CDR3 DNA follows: TGTGCCAGCAGTTACCCGCCAGGGTTGGAGACCCAGTACTTC.

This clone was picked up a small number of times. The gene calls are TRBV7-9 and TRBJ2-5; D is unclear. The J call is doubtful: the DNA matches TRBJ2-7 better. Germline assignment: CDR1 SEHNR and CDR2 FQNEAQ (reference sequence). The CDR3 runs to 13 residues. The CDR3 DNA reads TGTGCCAGCAGTTCTCTGAGCCACTACGAGCAGTACTTC. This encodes CASSSLSHYEQYF.

CDR3 amino acids: CASSFPGQGSDEQFF. The CDR3, as DNA: TGTGCCAGCAGTTTCCCGGGACAGGGGAGCGATGAGCAGTTCTTC. The V gene is TRBV6-5, the J gene TRBJ2-1, with 10 bases aligning to TRBD1. CDR1 is MNHEY, CDR2 SVGAGI, per germline. V was clipped by 4 bases and J by 8 bases; unmatched bases: 8. This CDR3 is built from 15 residues.

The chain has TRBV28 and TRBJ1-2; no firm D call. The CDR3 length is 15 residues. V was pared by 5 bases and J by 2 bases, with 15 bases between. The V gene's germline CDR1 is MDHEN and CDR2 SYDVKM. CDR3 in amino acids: CASSTQRSQNYGYTF. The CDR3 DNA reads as TGTGCCAGCAGTACCCAGAGGAGCCAGAACTATGGCTACACCTTC.

The CDR3 DNA reads TGTGCCAGCAGCTTACCCCCGGACAGACCTAACTATGGCTACACCTTC. Protein: CASSLPPDRPNYGYTF. V usage is TRBV7-2 and J usage is TRBJ1-2; maybe TRBD1 (6 bases). CDR3 length: 16 residues. Trimming took 2 bases from V and 0 from J, leaving 13 bases between them. The germline V gene encodes CDR1 SGHTA and CDR2 FQGNSA.

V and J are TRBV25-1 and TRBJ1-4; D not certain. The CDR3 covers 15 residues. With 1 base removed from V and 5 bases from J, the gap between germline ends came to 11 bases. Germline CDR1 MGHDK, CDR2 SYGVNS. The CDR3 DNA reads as TGTGCCAGCAGTGAATCCGGGAAACTAAATGAAAAACTGTTTTTT. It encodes CASSESGKLNEKLFF.

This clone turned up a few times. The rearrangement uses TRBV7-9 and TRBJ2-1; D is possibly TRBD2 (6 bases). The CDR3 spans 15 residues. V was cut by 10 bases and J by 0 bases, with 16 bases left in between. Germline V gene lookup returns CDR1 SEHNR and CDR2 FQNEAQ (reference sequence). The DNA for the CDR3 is TGTGCCACCACCTCGTTTAGCGGCTCCTACAATGAGCAGTTCTTC. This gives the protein CATTSFSGSYNEQFF. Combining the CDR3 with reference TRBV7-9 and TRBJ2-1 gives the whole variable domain DTGVSQNPRHKITKRGQNVTFRCDPISEHNRLYWYRQTLGQGPEFLTYFQNEAQLEKSRLLSDRFSAERPKGSFSTLEIQRTEQGDSAMYLCATTSFSGSYNEQFFGPGTRLTVL.

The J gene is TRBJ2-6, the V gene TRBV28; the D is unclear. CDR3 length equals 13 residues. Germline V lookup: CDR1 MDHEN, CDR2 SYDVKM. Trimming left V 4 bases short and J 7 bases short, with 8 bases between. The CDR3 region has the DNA TGTGCCAGCAGTTCTCTCCTCGCCAACGTCCTGACTTTC. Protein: CASSSLLANVLTF.

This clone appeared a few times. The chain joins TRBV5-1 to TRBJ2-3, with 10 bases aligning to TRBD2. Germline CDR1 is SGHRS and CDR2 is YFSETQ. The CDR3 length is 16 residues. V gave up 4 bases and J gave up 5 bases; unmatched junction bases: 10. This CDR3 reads CASSPLAGARGDTQYF. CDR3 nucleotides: TGCGCCAGCAGCCCTCTAGCGGGAGCCCGCGGAGATACGCAGTATTTT.

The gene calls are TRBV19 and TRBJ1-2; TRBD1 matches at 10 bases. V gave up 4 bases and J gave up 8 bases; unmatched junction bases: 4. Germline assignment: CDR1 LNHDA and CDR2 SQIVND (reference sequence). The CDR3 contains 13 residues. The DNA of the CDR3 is TGTGCCAGTAGTACGACAGGGGGCCGCGGCTACACCTTC. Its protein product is CASSTTGGRGYTF.

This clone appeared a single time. The chain's CDR3 is CASRLAGGPKNIQYF. CDR3 bases: TGTGCCAGCAGACTAGCGGGAGGCCCCAAAAACATTCAGTACTTC. The rearrangement joins TRBV28 to TRBJ2-4, with 12 bases fitting TRBD2. The length of the CDR3 is 15 residues. Germline trimming cut 6 bases from V and 2 bases from J; bases unmatched to any gene: 2. In germline, CDR1 is MDHEN, CDR2 SYDVKM.